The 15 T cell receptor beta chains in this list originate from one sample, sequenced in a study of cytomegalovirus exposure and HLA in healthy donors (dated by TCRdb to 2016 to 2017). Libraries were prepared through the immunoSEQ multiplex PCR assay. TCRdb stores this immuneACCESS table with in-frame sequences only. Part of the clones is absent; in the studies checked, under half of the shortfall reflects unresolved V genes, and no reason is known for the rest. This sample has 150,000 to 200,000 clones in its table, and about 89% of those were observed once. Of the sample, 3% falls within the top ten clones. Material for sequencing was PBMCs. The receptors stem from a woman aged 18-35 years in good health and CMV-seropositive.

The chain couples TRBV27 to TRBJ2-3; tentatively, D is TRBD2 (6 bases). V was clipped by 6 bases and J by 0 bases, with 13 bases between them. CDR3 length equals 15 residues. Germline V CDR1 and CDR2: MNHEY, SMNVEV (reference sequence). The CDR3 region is CASRPSGVSTDTQYF. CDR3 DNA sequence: TGTGCCAGCAGGCCATCGGGGGTGAGCACAGATACGCAGTATTTT.

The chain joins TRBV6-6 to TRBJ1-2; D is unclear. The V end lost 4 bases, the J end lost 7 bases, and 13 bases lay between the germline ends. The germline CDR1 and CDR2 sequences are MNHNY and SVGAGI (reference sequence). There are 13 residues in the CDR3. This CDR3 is CASSSAGGRGYTF. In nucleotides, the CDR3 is TGTGCCAGCAGTTCGGCGGGTGGACGTGGCTACACCTTC.

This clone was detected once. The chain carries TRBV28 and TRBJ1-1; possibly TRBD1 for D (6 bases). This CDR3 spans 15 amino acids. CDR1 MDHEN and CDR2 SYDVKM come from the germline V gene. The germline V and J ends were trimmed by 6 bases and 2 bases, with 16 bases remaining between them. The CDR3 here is CASSPGRGGNTEAFF. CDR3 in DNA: TGTGCCAGCAGCCCGGGGAGGGGGGGTAACACTGAAGCTTTCTTT.

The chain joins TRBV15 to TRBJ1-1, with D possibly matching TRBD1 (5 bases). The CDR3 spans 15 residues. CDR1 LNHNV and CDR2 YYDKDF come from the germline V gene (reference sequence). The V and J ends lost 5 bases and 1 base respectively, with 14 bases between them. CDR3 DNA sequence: TGTGCCACCAGCGGATACGACAGAGGGAACACTGAAGCTTTCTTT. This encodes CATSGYDRGNTEAFF.

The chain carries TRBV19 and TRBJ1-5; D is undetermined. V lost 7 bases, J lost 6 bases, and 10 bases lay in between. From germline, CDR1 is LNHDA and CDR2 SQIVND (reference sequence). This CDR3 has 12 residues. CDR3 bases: TGTGCCAGTACCGCGGATCGTCAGCCCCAGCATTTT. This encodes CASTADRQPQHF.

The CDR3 is CAWSFSDSGYTF. The CDR3 coding sequence is TGTGCCTGGAGTTTTTCCGACTCTGGCTACACCTTC. The genes are TRBV30 and TRBJ1-2, with D unresolved. Trimming cost V 2 bases and J 7 bases, with 11 bases left between them. The CDR3 runs 12 residues. CDR1 is GTSNPN, CDR2 SVGIG, per germline (reference sequence).

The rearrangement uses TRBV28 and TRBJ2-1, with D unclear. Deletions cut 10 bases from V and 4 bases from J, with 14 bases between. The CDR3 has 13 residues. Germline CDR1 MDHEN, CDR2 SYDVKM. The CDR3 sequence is CATMLGSYNEQFF. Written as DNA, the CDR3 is TGTGCCACCATGCTAGGTTCTTACAATGAGCAGTTCTTC.

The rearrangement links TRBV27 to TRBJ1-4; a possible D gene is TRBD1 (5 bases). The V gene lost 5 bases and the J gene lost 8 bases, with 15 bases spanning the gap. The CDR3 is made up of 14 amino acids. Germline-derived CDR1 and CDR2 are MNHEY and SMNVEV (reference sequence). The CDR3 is CASSQGITREKLFF. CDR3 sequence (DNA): TGTGCCAGCAGTCAGGGAATCACAAGGGAAAAACTGTTTTTT.

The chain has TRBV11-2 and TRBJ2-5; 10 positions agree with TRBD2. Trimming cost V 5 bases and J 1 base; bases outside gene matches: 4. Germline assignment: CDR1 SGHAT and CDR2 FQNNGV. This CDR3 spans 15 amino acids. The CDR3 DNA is TGTGCCAGCAGCACGAGCGGGGGGGCCCAAGAGACCCAGTACTTC. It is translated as CASSTSGGAQETQYF.

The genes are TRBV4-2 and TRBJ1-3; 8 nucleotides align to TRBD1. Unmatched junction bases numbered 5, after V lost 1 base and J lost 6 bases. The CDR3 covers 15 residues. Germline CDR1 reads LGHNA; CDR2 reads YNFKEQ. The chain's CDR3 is CASSQVDRDANTIYF. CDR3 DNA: TGTGCCAGCAGCCAAGTGGACAGGGACGCAAACACCATATATTTT.

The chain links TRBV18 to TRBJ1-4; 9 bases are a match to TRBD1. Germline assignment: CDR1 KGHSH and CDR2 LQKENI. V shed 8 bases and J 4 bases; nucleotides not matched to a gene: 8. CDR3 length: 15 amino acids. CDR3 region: CASTSQGADNEKLFF. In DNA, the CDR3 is TGTGCCAGCACTTCACAGGGGGCGGATAATGAAAAACTGTTTTTT.

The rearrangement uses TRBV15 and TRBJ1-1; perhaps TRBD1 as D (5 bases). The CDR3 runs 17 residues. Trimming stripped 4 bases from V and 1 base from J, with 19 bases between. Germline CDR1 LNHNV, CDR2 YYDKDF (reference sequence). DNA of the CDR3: TGTGCCACCAGCACCAACCCTTTCAGGGTTCCGAACACTGAAGCTTTCTTT. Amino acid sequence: CATSTNPFRVPNTEAFF.

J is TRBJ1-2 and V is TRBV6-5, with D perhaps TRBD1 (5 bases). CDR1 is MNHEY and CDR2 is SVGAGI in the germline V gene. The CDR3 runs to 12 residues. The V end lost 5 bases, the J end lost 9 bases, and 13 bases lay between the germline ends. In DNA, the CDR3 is TGTGCCAGCAGTGCGGGGCAGCGGAGCTACACCTTC. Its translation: CASSAGQRSYTF.

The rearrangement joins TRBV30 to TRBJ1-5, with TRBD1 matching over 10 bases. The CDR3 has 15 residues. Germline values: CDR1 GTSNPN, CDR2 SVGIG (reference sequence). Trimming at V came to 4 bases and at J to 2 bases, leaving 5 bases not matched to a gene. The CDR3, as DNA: TGTGCCTGGAAGCGGACAGGGGGTGGCAATCAGCCCCAGCATTTT. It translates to CAWKRTGGGNQPQHF.

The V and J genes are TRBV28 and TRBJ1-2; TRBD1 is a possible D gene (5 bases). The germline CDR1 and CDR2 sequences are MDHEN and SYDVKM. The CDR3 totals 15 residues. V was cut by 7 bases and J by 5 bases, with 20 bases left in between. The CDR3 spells CASNQYLGQRYGYTF. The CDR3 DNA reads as TGTGCCAGCAACCAATATCTGGGGCAGAGGTATGGCTACACCTTC.